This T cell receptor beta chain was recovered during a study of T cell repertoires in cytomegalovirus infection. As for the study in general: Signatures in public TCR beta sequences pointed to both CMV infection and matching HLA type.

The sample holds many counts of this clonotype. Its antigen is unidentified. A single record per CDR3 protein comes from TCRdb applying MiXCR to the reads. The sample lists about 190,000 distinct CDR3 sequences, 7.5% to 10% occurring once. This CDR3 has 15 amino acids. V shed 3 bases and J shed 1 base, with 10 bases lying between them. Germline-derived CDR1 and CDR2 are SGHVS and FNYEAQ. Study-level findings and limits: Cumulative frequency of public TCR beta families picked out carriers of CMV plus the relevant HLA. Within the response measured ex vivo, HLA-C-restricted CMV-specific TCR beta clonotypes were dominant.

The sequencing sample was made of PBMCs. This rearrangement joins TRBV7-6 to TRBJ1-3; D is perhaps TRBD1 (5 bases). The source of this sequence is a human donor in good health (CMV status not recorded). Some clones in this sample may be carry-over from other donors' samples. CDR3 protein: CASSFARVSGNTIYF. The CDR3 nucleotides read TGTGCCAGCAGCTTTGCCAGGGTGTCTGGAAACACCATATATTTT. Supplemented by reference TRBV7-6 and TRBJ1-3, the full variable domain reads GAGVSQSPRYKVTKRGQDVALRCDPISGHVSLYWYRQALGQGPEFLTYFNYEAQQDKSGLPNDRFSAERPEGSISTLTIQRTEQRDSAMYRCASSFARVSGNTIYFGEGSWLTVV.